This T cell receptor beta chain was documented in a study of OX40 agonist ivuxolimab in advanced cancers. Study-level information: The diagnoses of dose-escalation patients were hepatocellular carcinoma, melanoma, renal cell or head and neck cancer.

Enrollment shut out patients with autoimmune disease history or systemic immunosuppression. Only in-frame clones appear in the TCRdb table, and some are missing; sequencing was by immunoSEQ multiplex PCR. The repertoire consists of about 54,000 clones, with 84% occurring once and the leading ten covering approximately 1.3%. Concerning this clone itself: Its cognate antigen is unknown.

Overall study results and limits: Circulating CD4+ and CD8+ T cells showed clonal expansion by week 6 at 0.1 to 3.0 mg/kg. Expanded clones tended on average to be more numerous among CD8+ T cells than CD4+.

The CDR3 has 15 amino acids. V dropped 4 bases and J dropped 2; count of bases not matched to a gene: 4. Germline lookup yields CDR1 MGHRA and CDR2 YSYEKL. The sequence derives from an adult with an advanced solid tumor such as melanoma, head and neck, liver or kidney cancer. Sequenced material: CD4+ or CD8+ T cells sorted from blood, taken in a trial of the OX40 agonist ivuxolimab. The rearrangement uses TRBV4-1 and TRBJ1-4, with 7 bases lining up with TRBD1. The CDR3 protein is CASSPDRVTNEKLFF. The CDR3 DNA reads TGCGCCAGCAGCCCAGACAGGGTTACTAATGAAAAACTGTTTTTT.